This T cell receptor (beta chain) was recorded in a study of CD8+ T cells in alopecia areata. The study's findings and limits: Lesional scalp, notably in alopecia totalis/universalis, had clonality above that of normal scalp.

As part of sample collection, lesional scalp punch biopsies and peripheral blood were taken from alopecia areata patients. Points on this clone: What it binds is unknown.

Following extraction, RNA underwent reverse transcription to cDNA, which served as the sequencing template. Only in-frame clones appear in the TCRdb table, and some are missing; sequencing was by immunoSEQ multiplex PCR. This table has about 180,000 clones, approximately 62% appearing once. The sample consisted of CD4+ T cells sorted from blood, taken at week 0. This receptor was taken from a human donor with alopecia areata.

The chain's CDR3 is CASSTRPDSEQYF. CDR3 bases: TGTGCCAGCAGTACCCGACCCGACTCCGAGCAGTACTTC. The J gene is TRBJ2-7, the V gene TRBV2, with no clear D. This CDR3 has 13 residues. V was shortened by 5 bases and J by 6 bases, with 14 bases between the two germline ends. Germline CDR1 is SNHLY and CDR2 is FYNNEI.